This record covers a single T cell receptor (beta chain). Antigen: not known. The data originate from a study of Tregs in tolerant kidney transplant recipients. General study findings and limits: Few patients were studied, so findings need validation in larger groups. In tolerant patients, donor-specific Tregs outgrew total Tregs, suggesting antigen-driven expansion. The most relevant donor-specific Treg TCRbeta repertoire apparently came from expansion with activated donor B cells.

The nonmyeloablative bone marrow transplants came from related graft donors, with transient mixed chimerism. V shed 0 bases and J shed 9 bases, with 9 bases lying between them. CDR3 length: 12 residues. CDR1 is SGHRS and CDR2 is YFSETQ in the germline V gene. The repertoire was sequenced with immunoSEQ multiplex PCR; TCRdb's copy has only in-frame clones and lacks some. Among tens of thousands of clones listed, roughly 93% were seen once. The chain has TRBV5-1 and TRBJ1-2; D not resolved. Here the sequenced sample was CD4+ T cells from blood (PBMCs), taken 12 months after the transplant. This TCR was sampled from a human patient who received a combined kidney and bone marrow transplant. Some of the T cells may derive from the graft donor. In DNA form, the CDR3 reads TGCGCCAGCAGCTTGGGGCGGGGTAGCTACACCTTC. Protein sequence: CASSLGRGSYTF.